One and the same sample provided the 21 T cell receptor beta chains below, sequenced in a study of blood T cell repertoires in COVID-19. This table comes from immunoSEQ multiplex PCR, and its TCRdb copy is limited to in-frame clones, with some not included. The table has approximately 260,000 clones, about 88% seen once; the top ten hold about 4.6%. What was sequenced was peripheral blood. The receptors originated from a woman in her 40s who had recovered from COVID-19.

The gene calls are TRBV19 and TRBJ2-2; 8 bases are shared with TRBD2. Germline-derived CDR1 and CDR2 are LNHDA and SQIVND (reference sequence). This CDR3 has 16 amino acids. V lost 3 bases, J lost 3 bases, and 6 bases stayed unmatched. The DNA for the CDR3 is TGTGCCAGTAGTATGGTAGCGGGACCCTACACCGGGGAGCTGTTTTTT. Protein sequence: CASSMVAGPYTGELFF.

The table lists this clone with a few counts. This rearrangement joins TRBV18 to TRBJ2-7, with 8 bases identical to TRBD2. Trimming removed 3 bases from V and 4 bases from J; junction bases left unmatched: 8. The germline gives CDR1 KGHSH, CDR2 LQKENI. This CDR3 is built from 15 residues. The CDR3 is CASSPLSGIGYEQYV. CDR3 DNA: TGTGCCAGCTCACCCCTTAGCGGGATCGGGTACGAGCAGTACGTC.

CDR3 protein: CASRRDFYTGELFF. CDR3 coding DNA: TGTGCCAGCAGGAGGGACTTCTACACCGGGGAGCTGTTTTTT. This chain joins TRBV2 and TRBJ2-2; D possibly corresponds to TRBD2 (6 bases). The CDR3 totals 14 residues. CDR1 and CDR2 from the germline V gene are SNHLY and FYNNEI. V was clipped by 6 bases and J by 3 bases, with 11 bases between them.

The CDR3 coding sequence is TGTGCCAGCTCACCTCAGGGGGGCTACACAGATACGCAGTATTTT. Translated, it gives CASSPQGGYTDTQYF. This sequence joins TRBV18 and TRBJ2-3, with D perhaps matching TRBD1 (7 bases). CDR3 length: 15 amino acids. Trimming took off 3 bases at V and 2 bases at J, with 12 bases between the two ends. Germline V gives CDR1 KGHSH, CDR2 LQKENI.

This clone was detected only a few times. The chain recombines TRBV5-1 with TRBJ2-1; 10 bases fit TRBD2. Per the germline V gene, CDR1 is SGHRS and CDR2 is YFSETQ. The CDR3 consists of 15 residues. V trimming: 4 bases; J trimming: 6 bases; junction bases outside the gene matches: 7. The CDR3 coding sequence is TGCGCCAGCAGCACTACTAGCGGGGCGCTCAATGAGCAGTTCTTC. This encodes CASSTTSGALNEQFF.

The chain recombines TRBV5-6 with TRBJ1-2, with 7 bases fitting TRBD1. V shed 0 bases and J 4 bases; nucleotides not matched to a gene: 3. Germline V gene sequence: CDR1 SGHDT, CDR2 YYEEEE. The CDR3 is 14 residues long. DNA of the CDR3: TGTGCCAGCAGCTTGGGGGACAGCCCCTATGGCTACACCTTC. Amino acids: CASSLGDSPYGYTF.

The J gene is TRBJ2-2, the V gene TRBV11-2; D perhaps matches TRBD1 (5 bases). This CDR3 contains 16 residues. V lost 7 bases and J lost 6, with 21 bases in between. Germline V gene lookup returns CDR1 SGHAT and CDR2 FQNNGV. CDR3 loop: CASTRNRGARSGELFF. DNA for the CDR3: TGTGCCAGCACTCGAAATAGGGGTGCCCGGTCCGGGGAGCTGTTTTTT.

The chain has TRBV2 and TRBJ2-5; 7 bases agree with TRBD1. The CDR3 runs to 12 residues. V gave up 10 bases and J gave up 2 bases; unmatched junction bases: 4. Germline CDR1 SNHLY, CDR2 FYNNEI. DNA for the CDR3: TGTGCCACGGGGACAGTACAAGAGACCCAGTACTTC. As protein: CATGTVQETQYF.

The chain couples TRBV7-2 to TRBJ1-1; D not certain. Trimming stripped 8 bases from V and 0 bases from J, with 10 bases between. The V gene's germline CDR1 is SGHTA and CDR2 FQGNSA. The CDR3 is 13 residues long. CDR3 sequence: CASLKQVNTEAFF. The CDR3 bases are TGTGCCAGCCTTAAGCAAGTGAACACTGAAGCTTTCTTT.

The chain carries TRBV24-1 and TRBJ2-2, with TRBD1 matching over 9 bases. Germline trimming cut 8 bases from V and 7 bases from J; bases unmatched to any gene: 4. Germline assignment: CDR1 KGHDR and CDR2 SFDVKD. The CDR3 runs to 13 residues. The CDR3 here is CATKQGADGELFF. Written as DNA, the CDR3 is TGTGCCACCAAACAGGGGGCGGACGGGGAGCTGTTTTTT.

The chain couples TRBV27 to TRBJ1-1; 7 bases align to TRBD1. The V segment lost 6 bases and the J segment 5 bases; nucleotides outside the gene matches: 6. The V gene's germline CDR1 is MNHEY and CDR2 SMNVEV (reference sequence). The CDR3 contains 13 residues. DNA for the CDR3: TGTGCCAGCAGCCAGACAGGGCGGACTGAAGCTTTCTTT. Residues: CASSQTGRTEAFF.

The V gene is TRBV7-2, the J gene TRBJ2-1; 10 bases agree with TRBD2. Germline-derived CDR1 and CDR2 are SGHTA and FQGNSA. V gave up 0 bases and J gave up 4 bases; unmatched junction bases: 3. CDR3 length: 16 amino acids. The CDR3 sequence: CASSLAGLARYNEQFF. In DNA form, the CDR3 reads TGTGCCAGCAGCTTAGCGGGACTAGCGCGATACAATGAGCAGTTCTTC. Using reference TRBV7-2 and TRBJ2-1 for the parts outside the CDR3, the full variable domain is GAGVSQSPSNKVTEKGKDVELRCDPISGHTALYWYRQSLGQGLEFLIYFQGNSAPDKSGLPSDRFSAERTGGSVSTLTIQRTQQEDSAVYLCASSLAGLARYNEQFFGPGTRLTVL.

The rearrangement links TRBV28 to TRBJ1-2; 10 bases match TRBD1. This CDR3 is 13 amino acids long. The trim removed 6 bases at V and 8 bases at J, leaving 6 bases unmatched. Germline CDR1 and CDR2: MDHEN and SYDVKM. Here the CDR3 DNA reads TGTGCCAGCAGAAGACAGGGGGCGCTCGGCTACACCTTC. Translation gives CASRRQGALGYTF.

This clone was counted between two and nine times. This chain connects TRBV5-1 to TRBJ2-2; tentative D call: TRBD2 (5 bases). From germline, CDR1 is SGHRS and CDR2 YFSETQ. CDR3 size: 17 residues. The germline V and J ends were trimmed by 0 bases and 0 bases, with 12 bases remaining between them. The CDR3: CASSLEAVTPNTGELFF. As DNA, the CDR3 is TGCGCCAGCAGCTTGGAAGCGGTAACCCCGAACACCGGGGAGCTGTTTTTT.

This clone was picked up one time. This chain connects TRBV5-1 to TRBJ2-2, with D maybe TRBD2 (5 bases). Germline values: CDR1 SGHRS, CDR2 YFSETQ. This CDR3 has 15 residues. Trimming cost V 4 bases and J 2 bases, with 12 bases left between them. The CDR3 region is CASSPGLHNTGELFF. The CDR3 DNA follows: TGCGCCAGCAGCCCCGGACTTCATAACACCGGGGAGCTGTTTTTT.

The chain uses TRBV7-2 and TRBJ1-5; D not resolved. Germline CDR1 reads SGHTA; CDR2 reads FQGNSA. The CDR3 totals 14 residues. V was clipped by 5 bases and J by 2 bases, with 10 bases between them. This CDR3 is CASSVLPGNQPQHF. DNA of the CDR3: TGTGCCAGCAGCGTACTCCCTGGCAATCAGCCCCAGCATTTT.

This clone appeared once. The rearrangement links TRBV3-1 (or the pseudogene TRBV3-2) to TRBJ1-5; 9 nucleotides align to TRBD1. Trimming took 0 bases from V and 11 from J; bases not matched to a gene: 2. This CDR3 is built from 13 residues. Germline CDR1 reads LGHDT; CDR2 reads YNNKEL (reference sequence). In nucleotides, the CDR3 is TGTGCCAGCAGCCAAGAGTGGACAGGGGCCCAGCATTTT. As protein: CASSQEWTGAQHF.

The chain links TRBV28 to TRBJ2-5; perhaps TRBD1 as D (7 bases). The germline V gene has CDR1 MDHEN and CDR2 SYDVKM. The V and J ends lost 7 bases and 0 bases respectively, with 9 bases between them. This CDR3 has 13 amino acids. CDR3 in DNA: TGTGCCAGCACAGGGGGGAACCAAGAGACCCAGTACTTC. Its translation is CASTGGNQETQYF. Combining the CDR3 with reference TRBV28 and TRBJ2-5 gives the whole variable domain DVKVTQSSRYLVKRTGEKVFLECVQDMDHENMFWYRQDPGLGLRLIYFSYDVKMKEKGDIPEGYSVSREKKERFSLILESASTNQTSMYLCASTGGNQETQYFGPGTRLLVL.

The chain recombines TRBV27 with TRBJ1-1; 8 bases are a match to TRBD1. V lost 6 bases, J lost 1 base, and 7 bases stayed unmatched. The CDR3 has 15 residues. The V gene's germline CDR1 is MNHEY and CDR2 SMNVEV (reference sequence). In nucleotides, the CDR3 is TGTGCCAGCAGCACTGGACAGGGATCGAACACTGAAGCTTTCTTT. Protein product: CASSTGQGSNTEAFF.

This rearrangement joins TRBV9 to TRBJ1-2; D gene ambiguous. Trimming pared 6 bases from V and 1 base from J, leaving 4 bases between. The germline V gene encodes CDR1 SGDLS and CDR2 YYNGEE. This CDR3 region has 11 residues. CDR3 amino acids: CASNNNYGYTF. The CDR3 region has the DNA TGTGCCAGCAATAATAACTATGGCTACACCTTC.

This CDR3 reads CASSLGTGVGNTIYF. In DNA form, the CDR3 reads TGCGCCAGCAGCCTAGGGACAGGGGTTGGAAACACCATATATTTT. The chain has TRBV5-1 and TRBJ1-3, with 10 bases identical to TRBD1. Germline CDR1 SGHRS, CDR2 YFSETQ. This CDR3 has 15 amino acids. The V and J ends lost 4 bases and 3 bases, in that order; junction bases with no gene match: 4.